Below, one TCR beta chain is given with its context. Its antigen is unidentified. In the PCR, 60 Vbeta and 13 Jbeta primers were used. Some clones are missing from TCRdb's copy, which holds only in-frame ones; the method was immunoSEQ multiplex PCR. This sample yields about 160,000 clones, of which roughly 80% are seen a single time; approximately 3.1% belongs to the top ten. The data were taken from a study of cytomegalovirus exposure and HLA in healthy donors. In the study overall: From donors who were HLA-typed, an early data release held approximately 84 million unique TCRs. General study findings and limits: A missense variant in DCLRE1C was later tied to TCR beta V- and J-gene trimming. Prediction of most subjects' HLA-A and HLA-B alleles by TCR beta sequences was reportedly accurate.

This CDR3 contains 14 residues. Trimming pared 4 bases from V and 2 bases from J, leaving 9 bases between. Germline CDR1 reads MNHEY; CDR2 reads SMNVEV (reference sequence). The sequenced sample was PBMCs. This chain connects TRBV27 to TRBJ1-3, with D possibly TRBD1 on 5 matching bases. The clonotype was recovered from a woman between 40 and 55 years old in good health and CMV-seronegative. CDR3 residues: CASSSGYPGNTIYF. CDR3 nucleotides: TGTGCCAGCAGTTCAGGGTATCCTGGAAACACCATATATTTT.